Following are 27 T cell receptor beta chains from one sample sequenced in a study of T-cell reconstitution after alpha-beta-depleted transplantation in children. This sample's TCRbeta library carried unique molecular identifier barcodes. TCRdb recomputed calls from the PCR reads with MiXCR, one row per CDR3 protein. Of roughly 790,000 distinct CDR3 sequences in the sample, roughly 15% were seen once. The specimen comprised PBMCs, mostly from graft donor cells, sampled 360 days after TCRalphabeta/CD19-depleted stem cell transplant. The receptors come from a male patient aged 5 to 17 who had a stem cell transplant for acute lymphoblastic leukemia, so the T cells may come from the graft donor.

This clonotype was detected many times. This chain connects TRBV20-1 to TRBJ2-7; D is ambiguous. The CDR3 loop spans 14 amino acids. V was pared by 3 bases and J by 4 bases, with 16 bases between. CDR1 and CDR2 from the germline V gene are DFQATT and SNEGSKA (reference sequence). CDR3 protein: CSASLRCSGYEQYF. CDR3 coding DNA: TGCAGTGCTAGTTTGCGGTGCTCGGGTTACGAGCAGTACTTC.

This clonotype was detected a few times. The genes are TRBV12-3 or TRBV12-4 and TRBJ2-7; a possible D gene is TRBD2 (5 bases). Trimming took 5 bases from V and 5 from J, leaving 16 bases between them. The CDR3 has 14 amino acids. CDR3 in amino acids: CASSPGRGLDEQYF. The DNA for the CDR3 is TGTGCCAGCAGTCCTGGTCGCGGGTTAGACGAGCAGTACTTC.

V gene TRBV11-2 combines with J gene TRBJ2-1; possible D gene TRBD1, 6 bases. The V gene's germline CDR1 is SGHAT and CDR2 FQNNGV. The CDR3 loop spans 17 amino acids. V was shortened by 5 bases and J by 8 bases, with 25 bases between the two germline ends. The CDR3 nucleotides read TGTGCCAGCAGCCTTCCCCGTGGAGGTCCTGGGGGCTATGAGCAGTTCTTC. This codes for CASSLPRGGPGGYEQFF.

This clonotype was seen a few times. The chain uses TRBV2 and TRBJ2-7; 7 nucleotides match TRBD1. The germline V gene has CDR1 SNHLY and CDR2 FYNNEI. Trimming at V came to 5 bases and at J to 2 bases, leaving 6 bases not matched to a gene. This CDR3 has 14 amino acids. CDR3 sequence (DNA): TGTGCCAGCAGTCCCCACAGGGGCCCCTACGAGCAGTACTTC. The encoded protein is CASSPHRGPYEQYF.

V and J are TRBV29-1 and TRBJ1-2; 10 bases are shared with TRBD1. The germline V gene has CDR1 SQVTM and CDR2 ANQGSEA. With 4 bases clipped from V and 6 bases from J, the junction kept 2 bases outside the gene matches. The CDR3 sequence is 12 residues long. Here the CDR3 reads CSVGQGADGYTF. As DNA, the CDR3 is TGCAGCGTTGGACAGGGGGCGGATGGCTACACCTTC.

The rearrangement uses TRBV10-3 and TRBJ1-3; D unclear. V lost 3 bases and J lost 0, with 9 bases in between. This CDR3 has 15 amino acids. Germline V gene sequence: CDR1 ENHRY, CDR2 SYGVKD. The CDR3 sequence is CAISERTYSGNTIYF. The CDR3 DNA reads TGTGCCATCAGTGAACGAACCTACTCTGGAAACACCATATATTTT.

This clonotype was recorded only once. V gene TRBV2 combines with J gene TRBJ2-7; tentatively, D is TRBD1 (6 bases). The CDR3 spans 16 residues. The V end was cut by 3 bases, the J end by 2 bases, with 17 bases between. The V gene's germline CDR1 is SNHLY and CDR2 FYNNEI. The CDR3 coding sequence is TGTGCCAGCAGTGACAATCTCGGACAGAAGACCTACGAGCAGTACTTC. Protein sequence: CASSDNLGQKTYEQYF.

This clonotype showed up just a few times. The rearrangement links TRBV27 to TRBJ2-7; D may correspond to TRBD1 or TRBD2 (7 bases each). This CDR3 spans 15 amino acids. V lost 0 bases and J 3 bases, leaving 12 bases between the germline ends. From germline, CDR1 is MNHEY and CDR2 SMNVEV (reference sequence). The CDR3 bases are TGTGCCAGCAGTTTATCAGCGGGACAGAGCTACGAGCAGTACTTC. It specifies CASSLSAGQSYEQYF.

This clonotype was observed a few times. The V gene is TRBV12-3 or TRBV12-4, the J gene TRBJ1-1; 7 bases map to TRBD1. The CDR3 runs 16 residues. The ends lost 6 bases at V and 2 bases at J; junction bases unmatched: 12. The chain's CDR3 is CASSKPRTGLNTEAFF. CDR3 sequence (DNA): TGTGCCAGCAGCAAGCCTCGGACAGGCTTAAACACTGAAGCTTTCTTT.

CDR3 in amino acids: CASSLSGSHEQFF. As DNA, the CDR3 is TGTGCCAGCAGTTTATCAGGGTCCCATGAGCAGTTCTTC. This chain links TRBV27 with TRBJ2-1; the D is unclear. The V end lost 0 bases, the J end lost 8 bases, and 8 bases lay between the germline ends. The CDR3 is 13 residues long. The germline V gene encodes CDR1 MNHEY and CDR2 SMNVEV (reference sequence).

There are many counts of this clonotype. The chain uses TRBV12-3 or TRBV12-4 and TRBJ2-7; tentative D call: TRBD2 (6 bases). Trimming cost V 8 bases and J 2 bases, with 13 bases left between them. This CDR3 has 13 residues. CDR3 sequence: CASRRDWAYEQYF. DNA of the CDR3: TGTGCCAGCCGCCGGGACTGGGCCTACGAGCAGTACTTC.

This rearrangement joins TRBV2 to TRBJ2-1; D perhaps matches TRBD2 (6 bases). Germline assignment: CDR1 SNHLY and CDR2 FYNNEI. V shed 1 base and J shed 3 bases, with 13 bases lying between them. The CDR3 length is 16 residues. The CDR3 DNA reads as TGTGCCAGCAGTGAAGGTGTCGGGAGCCTCTACAATGAGCAGTTCTTC. Its protein product is CASSEGVGSLYNEQFF. Filled out from reference TRBV2 and TRBJ2-1, the complete variable domain reads EPEVTQTPSHQVTQMGQEVILRCVPISNHLYFYWYRQILGQKVEFLVSFYNNEISEKSEIFDDQFSVERPDGSNFTLKIRSTKLEDSAMYFCASSEGVGSLYNEQFFGPGTRLTVL.

The chain has TRBV27 and TRBJ2-1, with a tentative D call TRBD2 (6 bases). The CDR3 is 14 residues long. Looked up from germline, CDR1 is MNHEY and CDR2 is SMNVEV (reference sequence). Deletions cut 6 bases from V and 2 bases from J, with 11 bases between. The CDR3, as DNA: TGTGCCAGCAGCGGACTACTGACCTACAATGAGCAGTTCTTC. This translates into CASSGLLTYNEQFF.

This clonotype was counted ten times or more. The junction and the germline gene differ at one end; a read error may be behind it. The rearrangement joins TRBV10-3 to TRBJ2-1; 9 bases are shared with TRBD2. This CDR3 has 14 amino acids. The germline gives CDR1 ENHRY, CDR2 SYGVKD. The CDR3 loop reads CAISDSGSYNEQFF. CDR3 nucleotide sequence: TGTGCGATCAGTGATAGCGGGAGTTACAATGAGCAGTTCTTC.

The chain joins TRBV20-1 to TRBJ1-3, with TRBD1 matching over 8 bases. The V and J ends lost 6 bases and 2 bases, in that order; junction bases with no gene match: 9. The CDR3 consists of 15 residues. Germline loops: CDR1 DFQATT, CDR2 SNEGSKA (reference sequence). CDR3 region: CSAPRTGKAGNTIYF. The DNA of the CDR3 is TGCAGTGCCCCCCGGACAGGGAAGGCTGGAAACACCATATATTTT.

This chain connects TRBV27 to TRBJ2-7, with 9 bases identical to TRBD2. The CDR3 consists of 15 residues. With V trimmed by 1 base and J by 5 bases, 6 bases remained unmatched. Germline V CDR1 and CDR2: MNHEY, SMNVEV (reference sequence). This CDR3 reads CASSLLGLASDEQYF. CDR3 DNA sequence: TGTGCCAGCAGTTTATTGGGACTAGCTAGTGACGAGCAGTACTTC.

J is TRBJ2-3 and V is TRBV20-1, with unresolved D. The germline V gene encodes CDR1 DFQATT and CDR2 SNEGSKA (reference sequence). There are 14 residues in the CDR3. Trimming removed 5 bases from V and 5 bases from J, with 17 bases in between. CDR3 sequence: CSAPWTSNEDTQYF. CDR3 nucleotides: TGCAGTGCTCCGTGGACCTCAAATGAAGATACGCAGTATTTT.

The gene calls are TRBV7-6 and TRBJ2-2; TRBD2 matches 9 bases. Germline assignment: CDR1 SGHVS and CDR2 FNYEAQ. There are 19 residues in the CDR3. Losses at the gene ends were 6 bases for V and 5 bases for J; bases not matched to a gene: 19. The CDR3 region has the DNA TGTGCCAGCAGGAACGTATTCTTAGACCTAGCGGGAAAAACCGGGGAGCTGTTTTTT. Residues: CASRNVFLDLAGKTGELFF. The whole variable domain, remainder taken from reference TRBV7-6 and TRBJ2-2, is GAGVSQSPRYKVTKRGQDVALRCDPISGHVSLYWYRQALGQGPEFLTYFNYEAQQDKSGLPNDRFSAERPEGSISTLTIQRTEQRDSAMYRCASRNVFLDLAGKTGELFFGEGSRLTVL.

Ten or more counts support this clonotype. This chain connects TRBV7-2 to TRBJ2-2; 10 positions match TRBD2. The germline gives CDR1 SGHTA, CDR2 FQGNSA. The CDR3 has 16 amino acids. V trimming: 6 bases; J trimming: 4 bases; junction bases outside the gene matches: 8. CDR3 loop: CASRFSGGTGTGELFF. CDR3 DNA sequence: TGTGCCAGCAGATTTAGCGGGGGGACAGGCACCGGGGAGCTGTTTTTT.

The chain joins TRBV7-9 to TRBJ2-7; D perhaps matches TRBD2 (6 bases). The CDR3 length is 15 residues. Germline V gene data show CDR1 as SEHNR and CDR2 as FQNEAQ (reference sequence). Trimming removed 1 base at V and 3 bases at J, with 13 bases between. CDR3 in DNA: TGTGCCAGCAGCTTAGGAGATAGCGGACGCTACGAGCAGTACTTC. The encoded protein is CASSLGDSGRYEQYF.

The chain joins TRBV9 to TRBJ2-2, with D possibly TRBD2 on 6 matching bases. V lost 0 bases and J lost 1, with 10 bases in between. The CDR3 totals 16 residues. Germline V gene sequence: CDR1 SGDLS, CDR2 YYNGEE. The CDR3 region is CASSVGISGNTGELFF. The CDR3 DNA reads as TGTGCCAGCAGCGTAGGCATTAGCGGGAACACCGGGGAGCTGTTTTTT.

This clonotype came up a few times. The chain recombines TRBV18 with TRBJ2-5; no clear D gene. The V gene's germline CDR1 is KGHSH and CDR2 LQKENI. V was pared by 2 bases and J by 2 bases, with 9 bases between. The CDR3 consists of 14 residues. CDR3 sequence (DNA): TGTGCCAGCTCACCAGGGATGCAGCAAGAGACCCAGTACTTC. This translates into CASSPGMQQETQYF.

J is TRBJ2-7 and V is TRBV20-1, with no clear D. Trimming took off 4 bases at V and 1 base at J, with 14 bases between the two ends. Germline V gene sequence: CDR1 DFQATT, CDR2 SNEGSKA (reference sequence). The CDR3 has 14 residues. DNA for the CDR3: TGCAGTGCTAATCCCGTCACCCTGTCCTACGAGCAGTACTTC. The encoded protein is CSANPVTLSYEQYF.

This clonotype was picked up a small number of times. The chain joins TRBV12-3 or TRBV12-4 to TRBJ2-7; 10 nucleotides align to TRBD1. The CDR3 sequence is 15 residues long. J gave up 2 bases and V 7 bases, and 8 bases lay outside the gene matches. In DNA, the CDR3 is TGTGCCAGCACCCGGACAGGGGGAGACACCTACGAGCAGTACTTC. It encodes CASTRTGGDTYEQYF.

This clonotype was recorded at least ten times. The chain employs TRBV29-1 and TRBJ2-1; TRBD1 matches at 7 bases. V lost 3 bases to trimming and J lost 3 bases; unmatched junction nucleotides: 2. The CDR3 runs to 13 residues. Germline-derived CDR1 and CDR2 are SQVTM and ANQGSEA. The CDR3 sequence is CSVDGDSYNEQFF. The DNA of the CDR3 is TGCAGCGTTGATGGGGACAGCTACAATGAGCAGTTCTTC.

This CDR3 reads CSAKVPGTSSDTQYF. CDR3 bases: TGCAGTGCTAAAGTTCCCGGGACTAGTTCAGATACGCAGTATTTT. V gene TRBV20-1 combines with J gene TRBJ2-3, with 8 nucleotides matching TRBD2. Germline CDR1 reads DFQATT; CDR2 reads SNEGSKA (reference sequence). The CDR3 runs to 15 residues. Trimming took 4 bases from V and 4 from J; bases not matched to a gene: 10.

This clonotype showed up just a few times. This rearrangement joins TRBV5-1 to TRBJ2-2; 8 bases fit TRBD2. The CDR3 is 14 residues long. The V gene end was trimmed by 6 bases and the J gene end by 5 bases; junction bases not matched to a gene: 6. Germline CDR1 and CDR2: SGHRS and YFSETQ. The CDR3 loop is CASIERELTGELFF. The CDR3 bases are TGCGCCAGCATAGAGCGGGAGCTAACCGGGGAGCTGTTTTTT.